This T cell receptor (beta chain) was identified in a study of blood T cell repertoires in COVID-19. Sequenced by immunoSEQ multiplex PCR; TCRdb stores in-frame clones only, minus some. The sample yields 100,000 to 150,000 clones, 81% seen once. This CDR3 has 14 amino acids. Germline CDR1 reads PRHDT; CDR2 reads FYEKMQ (reference sequence). V gave up 6 bases and J gave up 5 bases; unmatched junction bases: 2. The origin of this receptor is a woman between 55 and 75 years old with active or convalescent COVID-19. Material for sequencing was peripheral blood. The J gene is TRBJ2-3, the V gene TRBV13; 13 bases are a match to TRBD2. The CDR3 spells CASSGTSGIDTQYF. CDR3 in DNA: TGTGCCAGCAGTGGGACTAGCGGGATAGATACGCAGTATTTT.